These T cell receptor beta chains were read from a single sample in a study of CD8+ T cells in alopecia areata. Libraries were prepared by immunoSEQ multiplex PCR; TCRdb keeps only in-frame clonotypes and omits some of them. Of 7,500 to 8,000 clones in the sample, 55% to 70% were seen once. Sequencing was performed on skin, taken at week 0. The receptor source for this set is a human donor with alopecia areata. The CDR3 runs from the conserved cysteine through the conserved F or W. D genes are given only for firm matches. Clone size is given for some rows only: seen once, a few or many times, or a class if the clone is expanded.

j_call v_call cdr3_length d_call clone_size cdr3_aa cdr3_nt
TRBJ2-2 TRBV19 14 . . CASRGDFGGGELFF TGTGCCAGTAGAGGGGATTTCGGGGGCGGGGAGCTGTTTTTT
TRBJ1-5 TRBV5-6 14 . . CASSLDGVSQPQHF TGTGCCAGCAGCTTGGACGGGGTAAGTCAGCCCCAGCATTTT
TRBJ2-1 TRBV11-3 16 TRBD1 . CASSSRTGGPANEQFF TGTGCCAGCAGCTCGCGAACAGGGGGCCCTGCCAATGAGCAGTTCTTC
TRBJ1-3 TRBV18 16 . once CASSPPSSRSGNTIYF TGTGCCAGCTCACCACCCTCCAGTAGGTCTGGAAACACCATATATTTT
TRBJ1-2 TRBV19 15 . . CASSIEVSANYGYTF TGTGCCAGTAGTATAGAAGTCTCGGCTAACTATGGCTACACCTTC
TRBJ1-2 TRBV25-1 16 . . CATPLWAQGILRGYTF TGTGCCACCCCCTTGTGGGCGCAGGGGATATTGCGTGGCTACACCTTC
TRBJ1-2 TRBV9 16 TRBD1 . CASSVDPAGRGHGYTF TGTGCCAGCAGCGTAGATCCCGCTGGAAGGGGGCATGGCTACACCTTC
TRBJ1-1 TRBV11-1 13 . . CASSLQRNTEAFF TGTGCCAGCAGCTTACAACGGAACACTGAAGCTTTCTTT
TRBJ2-7 TRBV5-1 16 TRBD1 . CASSPGMGQNFYEQYF TGCGCCAGCAGCCCAGGCATGGGACAGAACTTCTACGAGCAGTACTTC
TRBJ2-3 TRBV10-3 17 . . CAISAGMGRGSTDTQYF TGTGCCATCAGTGCCGGGATGGGTAGGGGTAGCACAGATACGCAGTATTTT
TRBJ1-6 TRBV2 13 . . CASSEVRASPLHF TGTGCCAGCAGTGAAGTTAGGGCTTCACCCCTCCACTTT
TRBJ1-6 TRBV30 16 TRBD1 . CAWRASRQGRHSPLHF TGTGCCTGGAGGGCCTCGAGACAGGGAAGACATTCACCCCTCCACTTT
TRBJ1-1 TRBV4-1 18 . . CASSQDNFLSSRNTEAFF TGCGCCAGCAGCCAAGACAATTTTCTTTCGTCCAGAAACACTGAAGCTTTCTTT
TRBJ2-6 TRBV28 13 . . CASSPGGANVLTF TGTGCCAGCAGTCCCGGAGGGGCCAACGTCCTGACTTTC
TRBJ2-2 TRBV11-1 15 . . CASSPGTINTGELFF TGTGCCAGCAGCCCCGGGACAATCAACACCGGGGAGCTGTTTTTT
TRBJ2-2 TRBV5-1 14 . few CASSPPTGPGELFF TGCGCCAGCAGCCCCCCGACAGGCCCCGGGGAGCTGTTTTTT
TRBJ2-2 TRBV4-1 19 . few CASSQDYWQGSVDTGELFF TGCGCCAGCAGCCAAGATTACTGGCAGGGTAGCGTCGACACCGGGGAGCTGTTTTTT
TRBJ2-2 TRBV28 15 . . CASSLVGKGSGELFF TGTGCCAGCAGTTTGGTGGGGAAGGGGTCCGGGGAGCTGTTTTTT
TRBJ1-2 TRBV9 16 . . CASSSDRTGTLYGYTF TGTGCCAGCAGCTCGGATCGTACAGGGACTCTCTATGGCTACACCTTC
TRBJ1-5 TRBV7-2 17 . few CASSPNSGGLRNQPQHF TGTGCCAGCAGCCCAAACTCCGGGGGGCTACGCAATCAGCCCCAGCATTTT
TRBJ2-7 TRBV4-1 17 . once CASSQADFLGADYEQYF TGCGCCAGCAGCCAAGCCGATTTTCTCGGGGCCGACTACGAGCAGTACTTC
TRBJ2-1 TRBV5-1 15 . . CASSSTGAFSNEQFF TGCGCCAGCAGCTCCACCGGGGCTTTTTCCAATGAGCAGTTCTTC
TRBJ2-2 TRBV6-1 11 . few CASTFTGELFF TGTGCCAGCACCTTCACGGGGGAGCTGTTTTTT
TRBJ2-3 TRBV29-1 13 TRBD2 . CSAGGAWADTQYF TGCAGCGCCGGGGGGGCGTGGGCAGATACGCAGTATTTT
TRBJ1-2 TRBV30 14 . once CAWISGAPSYGYTF TGTGCCTGGATCTCTGGGGCTCCCTCCTATGGCTACACCTTC
TRBJ2-3 TRBV4-1 18 TRBD2 . CASSHPLAGGPHRDTQYF TGCGCCAGCAGCCATCCATTAGCGGGGGGGCCGCACAGAGATACGCAGTATTTT
TRBJ2-7 TRBV10-3 14 . . CAISRSSEIYEQYF TGTGCCATCAGTCGCTCTAGCGAAATATACGAGCAGTACTTC
TRBJ1-5 TRBV5-1 13 . . CASSLAVDQPQHF TGCGCCAGCAGCTTGGCGGTTGATCAGCCCCAGCATTTT
TRBJ1-1 TRBV20-1 11 . . CSATDGTEAFF TGCAGTGCTACAGACGGCACTGAAGCTTTCTTT
TRBJ1-5 TRBV5-8 14 . . CASSLSGARGPQHF TGTGCCAGCAGCTTGAGCGGCGCCAGAGGACCCCAGCATTTT
TRBJ1-2 TRBV5-4 13 . . CASSLGQIYGYTF TGTGCCAGCAGCTTAGGGCAGATCTATGGCTACACCTTC
TRBJ1-5 TRBV6-6 13 . . CASSYVINQPQHF TGTGCCAGCAGTTATGTCATTAATCAGCCCCAGCATTTT
TRBJ2-7 TRBV7-9 14 TRBD2 . CASSSVAGHYEQYF TGTGCCAGCAGCTCGGTAGCGGGGCACTACGAGCAGTACTTC
TRBJ2-3 TRBV7-4 18 TRBD2 few CASSPHRPTSGATDTQYF TGTGCCAGCAGCCCACACCGACCCACTAGCGGGGCAACAGATACGCAGTATTTT
TRBJ2-4 TRBV7-2 14 . . CASSLGQHKNIQYF TGTGCCAGCAGCTTAGGCCAGCACAAAAACATTCAGTACTTC
TRBJ2-5 TRBV9 15 TRBD1 . CASSLGQGLRETQYF TGTGCCAGCAGCTTGGGACAGGGGCTCCGAGAGACCCAGTACTTC
TRBJ2-1 TRBV27 12 . few CASRGLLNEQFF TGTGCCAGCAGGGGATTACTCAATGAGCAGTTCTTC
TRBJ1-2 TRBV7-2 16 . . CASNSFVQGLDYGYTF TGTGCCAGCAACAGCTTCGTCCAGGGATTGGACTATGGCTACACCTTC
TRBJ1-2 TRBV15 12 . . CATSRPQGPYTF TGTGCCACCAGCAGACCTCAGGGGCCCTACACCTTC